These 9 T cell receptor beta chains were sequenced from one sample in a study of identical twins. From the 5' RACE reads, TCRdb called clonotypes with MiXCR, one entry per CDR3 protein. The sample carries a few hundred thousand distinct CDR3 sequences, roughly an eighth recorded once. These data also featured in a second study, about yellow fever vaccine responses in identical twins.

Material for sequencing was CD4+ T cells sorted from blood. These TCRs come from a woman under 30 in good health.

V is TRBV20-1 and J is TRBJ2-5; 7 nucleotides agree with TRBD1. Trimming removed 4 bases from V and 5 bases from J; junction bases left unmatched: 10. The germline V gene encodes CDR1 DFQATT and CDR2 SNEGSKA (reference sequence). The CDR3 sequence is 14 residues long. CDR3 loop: CSATRTGRGETQYF. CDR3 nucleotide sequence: TGCAGTGCTACACGGACAGGCCGAGGGGAGACCCAGTACTTC.

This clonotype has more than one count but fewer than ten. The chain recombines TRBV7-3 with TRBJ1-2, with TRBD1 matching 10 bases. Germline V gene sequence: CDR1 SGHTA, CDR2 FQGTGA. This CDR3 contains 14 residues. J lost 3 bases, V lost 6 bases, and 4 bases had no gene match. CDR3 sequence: CASRPGQGDYGYTF. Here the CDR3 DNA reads TGTGCCAGCAGACCAGGACAGGGGGACTATGGCTACACCTTC.

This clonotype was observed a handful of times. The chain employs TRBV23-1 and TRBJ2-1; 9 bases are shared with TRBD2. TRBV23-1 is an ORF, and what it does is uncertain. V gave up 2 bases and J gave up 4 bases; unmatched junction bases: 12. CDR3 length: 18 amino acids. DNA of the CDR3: TGCGCCAGCAGTCAAGATTTCCAGCGGGGGGACCTATACAATGAGCAGTTCTTC. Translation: CASSQDFQRGDLYNEQFF.

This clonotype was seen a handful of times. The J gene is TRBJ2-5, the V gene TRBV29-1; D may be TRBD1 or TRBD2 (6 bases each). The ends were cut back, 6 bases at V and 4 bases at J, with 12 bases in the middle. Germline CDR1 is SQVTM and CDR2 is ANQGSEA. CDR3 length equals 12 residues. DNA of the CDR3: TGCAGCGTCTCCGGGGGCTCAGAGACCCAGTACTTC. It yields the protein CSVSGGSETQYF.

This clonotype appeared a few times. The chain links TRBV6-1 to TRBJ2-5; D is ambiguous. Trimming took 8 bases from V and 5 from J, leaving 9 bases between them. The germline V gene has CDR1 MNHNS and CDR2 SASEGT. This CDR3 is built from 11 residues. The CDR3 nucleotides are TGTGCCAGCTTTCCCGGGGAGACCCAGTACTTC. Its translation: CASFPGETQYF.

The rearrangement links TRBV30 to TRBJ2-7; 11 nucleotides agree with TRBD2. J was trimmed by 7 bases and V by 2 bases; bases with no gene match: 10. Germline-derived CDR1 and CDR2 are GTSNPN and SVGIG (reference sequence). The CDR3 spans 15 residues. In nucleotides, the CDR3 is TGTGCCTGGAGTCGGGTAATAGCGGGGGGGAAGGAGCAGTACTTC. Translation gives CAWSRVIAGGKEQYF.

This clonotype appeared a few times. CDR3 in DNA: TGTGCCAGCAGCCAAGATGAGGGACAGCTGAGGGAGCAGTACTTC. Amino acid sequence: CASSQDEGQLREQYF. The chain is built from TRBV14 and TRBJ2-7; 7 bases are shared with TRBD1. The CDR3 runs 15 residues. Germline CDR1 SGHDN, CDR2 FVKESK. J was trimmed by 7 bases and V by 0 bases; bases with no gene match: 9.

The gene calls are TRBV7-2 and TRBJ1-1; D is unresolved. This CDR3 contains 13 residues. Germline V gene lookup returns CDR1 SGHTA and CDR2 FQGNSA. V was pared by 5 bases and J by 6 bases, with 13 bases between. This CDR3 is CASSHPNGAEAFF. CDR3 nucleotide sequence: TGTGCCAGCAGCCACCCCAACGGCGCTGAAGCTTTCTTT.

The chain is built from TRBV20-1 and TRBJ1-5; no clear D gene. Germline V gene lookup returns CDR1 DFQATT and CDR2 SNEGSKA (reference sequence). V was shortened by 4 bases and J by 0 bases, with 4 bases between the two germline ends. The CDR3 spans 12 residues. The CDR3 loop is CSATYSNQPQHF. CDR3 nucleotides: TGCAGTGCTACATATAGCAATCAGCCCCAGCATTTT.